Listed here are 3 T cell receptor beta chains from one sample, sequenced in a study of high-grade serous ovarian cancer treatment subgroups. The tumor samples were collected prior to definitive surgery or chemotherapy. Clones were sequenced by immunoSEQ multiplex PCR, and TCRdb holds only the in-frame ones, with some missing. The data show some 27,000 clones, about 80% seen once. Sequencing input: tumor tissue. The receptors derive from a human donor with high-grade serous ovarian cancer.

V and J are TRBV6-6 and TRBJ2-7; possible D gene TRBD2, 6 bases. Per germline, CDR1 MNHNY and CDR2 SVGAGI (reference sequence). The V end was cut by 6 bases, the J end by 2 bases, with 17 bases between. This CDR3 is built from 15 residues. The CDR3, as DNA: TGTGCCAGCAGCCGGGACTCACTAGGGACCTACGAGCAGTACTTC. This sequence encodes CASSRDSLGTYEQYF.

This chain joins TRBV5-1 and TRBJ2-2; 12 bases map to TRBD2. Germline V lookup: CDR1 SGHRS, CDR2 YFSETQ. There are 16 residues in the CDR3. Trimming cost V 1 base and J 4 bases; bases outside gene matches: 2. The CDR3 DNA follows: TGCGCCAGCAGCTTGACTAGCGGGAGGAGCACCGGGGAGCTGTTTTTT. It codes for CASSLTSGRSTGELFF.

The chain combines TRBV7-2 with TRBJ2-7; 10 bases agree with TRBD1. The germline V gene encodes CDR1 SGHTA and CDR2 FQGNSA. The trim removed 3 bases at V and 0 bases at J, leaving 5 bases unmatched. The CDR3 runs to 16 residues. CDR3 in DNA: TGTGCCAGCAGCTTGACAGGGGGCGCCGGCTCCTACGAGCAGTACTTC. This codes for CASSLTGGAGSYEQYF. Complete variable domain (other parts from reference TRBV7-2 and TRBJ2-7): GAGVSQSPSNKVTEKGKDVELRCDPISGHTALYWYRQSLGQGLEFLIYFQGNSAPDKSGLPSDRFSAERTGGSVSTLTIQRTQQEDSAVYLCASSLTGGAGSYEQYFGPGTRLTVT.